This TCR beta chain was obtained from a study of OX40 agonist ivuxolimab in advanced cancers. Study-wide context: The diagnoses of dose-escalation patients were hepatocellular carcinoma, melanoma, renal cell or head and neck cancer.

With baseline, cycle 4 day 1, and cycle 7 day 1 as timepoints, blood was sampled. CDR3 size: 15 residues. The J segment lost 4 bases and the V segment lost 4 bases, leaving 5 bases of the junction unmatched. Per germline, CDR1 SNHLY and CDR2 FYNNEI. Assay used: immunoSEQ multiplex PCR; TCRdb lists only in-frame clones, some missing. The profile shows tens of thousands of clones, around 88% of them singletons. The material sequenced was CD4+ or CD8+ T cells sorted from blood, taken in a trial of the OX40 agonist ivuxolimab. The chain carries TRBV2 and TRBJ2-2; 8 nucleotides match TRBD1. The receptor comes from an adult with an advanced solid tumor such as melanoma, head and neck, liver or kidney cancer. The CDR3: CASSAGQGATGELFF. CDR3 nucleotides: TGTGCCAGCAGTGCTGGCCAGGGGGCCACCGGGGAGCTGTTTTTT.